The following is a T cell receptor beta chain sequence with its context. The table came from immunoSEQ multiplex PCR; TCRdb's copy has only in-frame clones and leaves some out. The sample includes approximately 130,000 clones, 90% to 96% of them seen just once. The sample is drawn from a study of T cell changes during pregnancy in multiple sclerosis. The CDR3 runs to 16 residues. Germline V CDR1 and CDR2: SGDLS, YYNGEE. Trimming at V came to 0 bases and at J to 3 bases, leaving 5 bases not matched to a gene. V and J are TRBV9 and TRBJ2-1; TRBD2 matches at 8 bases. Material: peripheral blood, obtained after pregnancy. This receptor was taken from a female donor with multiple sclerosis, enrolled in a pregnancy study. CDR3: CASSVEREGRYNEQFF. CDR3 nucleotides: TGTGCCAGCAGCGTAGAACGGGAGGGCCGCTACAATGAGCAGTTCTTC.